Listed here are 3 T cell receptor beta chains from one sample, sequenced in a study of blood T cell repertoires in COVID-19. The data were produced by immunoSEQ multiplex PCR, yet TCRdb's version contains in-frame clones alone and is incomplete. This sample carries some 250,000 clones, about 87% of them seen once, and the ten largest clones take around 5%. Sequenced: peripheral blood. All receptors derive from a woman aged 60-75 years with COVID-19, enrolled during active disease.

This chain links TRBV5-1 with TRBJ2-5; weak D call: TRBD1 (5 bases). The CDR3 contains 15 residues. Trimming left V 5 bases short and J 1 base short, with 15 bases between. CDR1 is SGHRS and CDR2 is YFSETQ in the germline V gene. The CDR3 region has the DNA TGCGCCAGCAGGCCCGAATGGACACCCCAAGAGACCCAGTACTTC. Its translation is CASRPEWTPQETQYF.

The chain employs TRBV7-2 and TRBJ2-1; the D gene is possibly TRBD2 (5 bases). The germline V gene encodes CDR1 SGHTA and CDR2 FQGNSA. V was clipped by 5 bases and J by 3 bases, with 11 bases between them. The CDR3 is 14 residues long. The chain's CDR3 is CASSEEVNYNEQFF. The CDR3 DNA sequence: TGTGCCAGCAGCGAGGAGGTGAACTACAATGAGCAGTTCTTC. Based on the CDR3 plus reference TRBV7-2 and TRBJ2-1, the full variable domain is GAGVSQSPSNKVTEKGKDVELRCDPISGHTALYWYRQSLGQGLEFLIYFQGNSAPDKSGLPSDRFSAERTGGSVSTLTIQRTQQEDSAVYLCASSEEVNYNEQFFGPGTRLTVL.

The chain employs TRBV7-2 and TRBJ2-4, with 10 bases lining up with TRBD2. This CDR3 has 18 residues. Trimming took 1 base from V and 0 from J; bases not matched to a gene: 6. CDR1 SGHTA and CDR2 FQGNSA come from the germline V gene. CDR3 DNA: TGTGCCAGCAGCTTAGAACTAGCGGGACTAGGAGCCAAAAACATTCAGTACTTC. Translating it yields CASSLELAGLGAKNIQYF.